This TCR beta chain was documented in a study of T cell responses to AZD1222 COVID-19 vaccine. Comments on this clone: Its antigen is still unknown.

Study-level findings and limits: White British ancestry dominated among donors, who included more females, and clonal diversity was possibly underestimated. Within unmutated variant regions lay the reported targets of nearly half of spike-specific TCRs.

V was shortened by 5 bases and J by 0 bases, with 2 bases between the two germline ends. The V gene's germline CDR1 is SEHNR and CDR2 FQNEAQ (reference sequence). The CDR3 extends over 11 amino acids. Here immunoSEQ multiplex PCR was the method, and the copy in TCRdb shows in-frame clones only, minus some. The sample shows 95,000 to 150,000 clones, 80% to 95% of them seen only once. The chain recombines TRBV7-9 with TRBJ2-7; no reliable D call. Sequences were derived from peripheral blood, sampled 28 days after the second dose of the MenACWY control vaccine. This TCR derives from an adult who received the MenACWY meningococcal vaccine as a control. CDR3 amino acids: CASSHSYEQYF. The DNA of the CDR3 is TGTGCCAGCAGCCACTCCTACGAGCAGTACTTC.